This T cell receptor beta chain came from a study of blood T cell repertoires in COVID-19. Turning to the study itself: The origin of the acute and convalescent COVID-19 samples was the United States, Italy and Spain. The cDNA or gDNA used as material had been derived from T cells, B-cell-depleted T cells, or PBMCs.

As handled by the study authors: Estimated nucleated cell counts came from reference gene primer amplification. TCRdb keeps only in-frame clones here, not all; method: immunoSEQ multiplex PCR. That table furnishes V, J and clone size, whereas the DNA furnished D and trimming. The sample has 90,000 to 110,000 clones, around 82% seen once. The length of the CDR3 is 13 residues. Germline CDR1 and CDR2: MRHNA and SNTAGT. Unmatched junction bases numbered 1, after V lost 4 bases and J lost 3 bases. The sequencing input was peripheral blood. This receptor was taken from a human donor in a cohort sampled during active or convalescent COVID-19. The rearrangement uses TRBV6-4 and TRBJ1-1; 8 bases fit TRBD1. CDR3 sequence: CASSVDRDTEAFF. Written as DNA, the CDR3 is TGTGCCAGCAGTGTGGACAGGGACACTGAAGCTTTCTTT.